What follows are 26 T cell receptor beta chains derived from one specimen sequenced in a study of blood T cell repertoires in COVID-19. Produced via immunoSEQ multiplex PCR; TCRdb's table is partial and in-frame only. The profile shows fewer than 350,000 clones, about nine tenths of them singletons. The sequenced material came from peripheral blood. These receptors all come from a woman aged 30 to 39 with COVID-19, enrolled during active disease.

A remark on this clone: The same CDR3 can be traced to other DNA sequences in this sample. The J gene is TRBJ2-7, the V gene TRBV3-1 (or the pseudogene TRBV3-2); 7 bases are shared with TRBD2. The CDR3 sequence is 13 residues long. Germline-derived CDR1 and CDR2 are LGHDT and YNNKEL (reference sequence). V shed 1 base, J shed 3 bases, and the junction held 0 bases outside the gene matches. CDR3 amino acids: CASSQGGGYEQYF. CDR3 DNA sequence: TGTGCCAGCAGCCAAGGGGGGGGCTACGAGCAGTACTTC.

The chain joins TRBV19 to TRBJ1-2; TRBD1 is a possible D gene (6 bases). The germline CDR1 and CDR2 sequences are LNHDA and SQIVND (reference sequence). This CDR3 has 14 amino acids. V was cut by 6 bases and J by 5 bases, with 16 bases left in between. The CDR3 coding sequence is TGTGCCAGTAGGGGACACGGATGGGTGTATGGCTACACCTTC. Translating gives CASRGHGWVYGYTF.

The CDR3 loop is CASSEAWGGNDQPQHF. The CDR3 DNA sequence: TGTGCCAGCAGTGAAGCCTGGGGAGGGAATGATCAGCCCCAGCATTTT. V is TRBV2 and J is TRBJ1-5; D gene ambiguous. V lost 0 bases to trimming and J lost 5 bases, with 14 bases between them. Germline V CDR1 and CDR2: SNHLY, FYNNEI. The CDR3 length is 16 residues.

This clone showed up just once. The chain uses TRBV13 and TRBJ1-4, with 10 bases fitting TRBD1. The CDR3 length is 17 residues. The V and J ends lost 6 bases and 8 bases, in that order; junction bases with no gene match: 15. CDR1 and CDR2 (germline): PRHDT, FYEKMQ (reference sequence). The CDR3 DNA follows: TGTGCCAGCAGTGTCGGGACAGGGGCGAGGGGATACGAAAAACTGTTTTTT. Translation gives CASSVGTGARGYEKLFF.

The chain has TRBV18 and TRBJ2-7; the D is unclear. V was trimmed by 2 bases and J by 2 bases, leaving 7 bases between them. The CDR3 length is 13 residues. Germline-derived CDR1 and CDR2 are KGHSH and LQKENI. The DNA for the CDR3 is TGTGCCAGCTCACCAGGCAGAACCTACGAGCAGTACTTC. It yields the protein CASSPGRTYEQYF.

This chain links TRBV9 with TRBJ2-1; 8 nucleotides match TRBD2. This CDR3 spans 18 amino acids. Per the germline V gene, CDR1 is SGDLS and CDR2 is YYNGEE. The V gene end was trimmed by 2 bases and the J gene end by 8 bases; junction bases not matched to a gene: 18. The chain's CDR3 is CASSVTLSPGLGLDEQFF. The CDR3 nucleotides are TGTGCCAGCAGCGTTACTCTAAGCCCGGGACTAGGGTTAGATGAGCAGTTCTTC.

The V gene is TRBV30, the J gene TRBJ1-2; tentative D call: TRBD1 (5 bases). The V end was cut by 3 bases, the J end by 3 bases, with 17 bases between. Germline CDR1 is GTSNPN and CDR2 is SVGIG (reference sequence). This CDR3 has 15 amino acids. The CDR3 nucleotides are TGTGCCTGGAGCCACCCCGCGGGGGGATACTATGGCTACACCTTC. It yields the protein CAWSHPAGGYYGYTF.

This chain joins TRBV6-5 and TRBJ1-6, with 9 bases identical to TRBD1. With 6 bases clipped from V and 11 bases from J, the junction kept 8 bases outside the gene matches. The CDR3 spans 14 residues. CDR1 is MNHEY and CDR2 is SVGAGI in the germline V gene. CDR3 DNA sequence: TGTGCCAGCAGACGGGACAGGGCCGGGGCACCCCTCCACTTT. It codes for CASRRDRAGAPLHF.

This chain connects TRBV2 to TRBJ1-6; no firm D call. This CDR3 has 11 amino acids. The V gene's germline CDR1 is SNHLY and CDR2 FYNNEI. V was cut by 5 bases and J by 7 bases, with 3 bases left in between. CDR3 in DNA: TGTGCCAGCAGTCGGAATTCACCCCTCCACTTT. Its translation: CASSRNSPLHF.

This clone was detected only a few times. The chain links TRBV29-1 to TRBJ2-2; maybe TRBD1 (6 bases). Germline V CDR1 and CDR2: SQVTM, ANQGSEA. V was clipped by 6 bases and J by 7 bases, with 15 bases between them. The length of the CDR3 is 13 residues. The CDR3 region is CSVPTGLGGELFF. The DNA of the CDR3 is TGCAGCGTCCCCACAGGGCTCGGCGGGGAGCTGTTTTTT.

CDR3 in amino acids: CASSLALQVRTDTQYF. The CDR3 nucleotides read TGTGCCAGCAGCTTAGCCCTACAGGTGCGCACAGATACGCAGTATTTT. V and J are TRBV13 and TRBJ2-3, with a possible D match to TRBD1 (5 bases). The CDR3 spans 16 residues. In germline, CDR1 is PRHDT, CDR2 FYEKMQ (reference sequence). V lost 1 base to trimming and J lost 1 base, with 12 bases between them.

The genes are TRBV5-5 and TRBJ2-3, with 12 bases fitting TRBD1. The CDR3 runs 14 residues. J was trimmed by 6 bases and V by 10 bases; bases with no gene match: 9. CDR1 is SGHKS, CDR2 YYEKEE, per germline (reference sequence). The CDR3 bases are TGTGCCGGGGGACAGGGGGCGCCGTCCGATACGCAGTATTTT. Amino acid sequence: CAGGQGAPSDTQYF.

This sequence joins TRBV28 and TRBJ2-3, with 7 bases identical to TRBD2. V lost 2 bases and J lost 0; bases outside the gene matches: 8. Per the germline V gene, CDR1 is MDHEN and CDR2 is SYDVKM. There are 17 residues in the CDR3. CDR3 DNA: TGTGCCAGCAGTTTACTCGCGACTAGCCCTAGCACAGATACGCAGTATTTT. Its translation: CASSLLATSPSTDTQYF. The variable domain in full, with the rest retrieved from reference TRBV28 and TRBJ2-3, is DVKVTQSSRYLVKRTGEKVFLECVQDMDHENMFWYRQDPGLGLRLIYFSYDVKMKEKGDIPEGYSVSREKKERFSLILESASTNQTSMYLCASSLLATSPSTDTQYFGPGTRLTVL.

The gene calls are TRBV5-4 and TRBJ1-1; the D gene is possibly TRBD1 (6 bases). V lost 2 bases and J lost 4, with 15 bases in between. The CDR3 spans 15 residues. Per the germline V gene, CDR1 is SGHNT and CDR2 is YYREEE (reference sequence). The CDR3 region has the DNA TGTGCCAGCAGCTTAGAAAACAGGGTAGGCACTGAAGCTTTCTTT. As protein: CASSLENRVGTEAFF.

A word on this clone: Distinct nucleotide sequences in the sample also encode this CDR3. V is TRBV14 and J is TRBJ1-3, with TRBD1 as a possible D gene (5 bases). Trimming removed 4 bases at V and 2 bases at J, with 12 bases between. Germline values: CDR1 SGHDN, CDR2 FVKESK. This CDR3 spans 15 amino acids. CDR3 amino acids: CASSRGTSTGNTIYF. In DNA, the CDR3 is TGTGCCAGCAGCCGCGGGACTTCAACTGGAAACACCATATATTTT.

On this clone itself: Its ends do not fully match the called genes, so a read error is possible. The chain combines TRBV7-9 with TRBJ2-2, with 8 bases aligning to TRBD1. The CDR3 covers 15 residues. CDR1 and CDR2 from the germline V gene are SEHNR and FQNEAQ (reference sequence). In nucleotides, the CDR3 is TGTGCCAGCAGCGCCCGACAGGGGAACCCCGGGGAGCTGTTTTTT. Translated: CASSARQGNPGELFF.

The chain links TRBV7-9 to TRBJ1-5; D is perhaps TRBD1 (5 bases). The CDR3 is 15 amino acids. In germline, CDR1 is SEHNR, CDR2 FQNEAQ (reference sequence). V lost 2 bases to trimming and J lost 1 base, with 9 bases between them. DNA for the CDR3: TGTGCCAGCAGCTTAACAGGATCGAGCAATCAGCCCCAGCATTTT. This translates into CASSLTGSSNQPQHF.

V usage is TRBV2 and J usage is TRBJ2-7; tentatively, D is TRBD1 (6 bases). Germline V lookup: CDR1 SNHLY, CDR2 FYNNEI. Trimming pared 8 bases from V and 5 bases from J, leaving 10 bases between. The CDR3 is made up of 11 amino acids. In DNA form, the CDR3 reads TGTGCCAGCGCCCAGGGGCACGAGCAGTACTTC. It translates to CASAQGHEQYF. Together with reference TRBV2 and TRBJ2-7, the CDR3 gives the full variable domain: EPEVTQTPSHQVTQMGQEVILRCVPISNHLYFYWYRQILGQKVEFLVSFYNNEISEKSEIFDDQFSVERPDGSNFTLKIRSTKLEDSAMYFCASAQGHEQYFGPGTRLTVT.

This chain joins TRBV13 and TRBJ2-3; TRBD2 matches 10 bases. The germline V gene encodes CDR1 PRHDT and CDR2 FYEKMQ (reference sequence). The length of the CDR3 is 16 residues. Germline trimming cut 1 base from V and 4 bases from J; bases unmatched to any gene: 5. The CDR3 DNA reads as TGTGCCAGCAGCTTAGCCGGGACTAGCGCCCCAGATACGCAGTATTTT. It encodes CASSLAGTSAPDTQYF.

The rearrangement joins TRBV4-1 to TRBJ1-2; D call uncertain. The CDR3 loop spans 15 amino acids. Trimming took 0 bases from V and 8 from J, leaving 16 bases between them. Germline V lookup: CDR1 MGHRA, CDR2 YSYEKL. The CDR3 sequence: CASSQEGRRAGGYTF. CDR3 in DNA: TGCGCCAGCAGCCAAGAGGGTCGGAGGGCGGGGGGCTACACCTTC.

The rearrangement uses TRBV2 and TRBJ2-3, with D tentatively TRBD1 (5 bases). V lost 8 bases, J lost 2 bases, and 23 bases lay in between. The germline CDR1 and CDR2 sequences are SNHLY and FYNNEI. The CDR3 is 17 residues long. Here the CDR3 reads CASLAPGVSRVTDTQYF. The CDR3 DNA reads as TGTGCCAGCTTAGCCCCTGGGGTTAGCAGGGTCACAGATACGCAGTATTTT.

The chain links TRBV12-5 to TRBJ2-1, with TRBD2 matching over 10 bases. Germline V gives CDR1 LGHNT, CDR2 FRNRAP. Trimming at V came to 3 bases and at J to 10 bases, leaving 6 bases not matched to a gene. CDR3 size: 14 residues. The CDR3 bases are TGTGCTAGTGGTTTCTTACATAGCGGGGGGGAGCAGTTCTTC. Its protein is CASGFLHSGGEQFF.

This chain uses TRBV27 with TRBJ2-3; TRBD1 matches 7 bases. Germline CDR1 and CDR2: MNHEY and SMNVEV (reference sequence). CDR3 length: 15 residues. J was trimmed by 0 bases and V by 4 bases; bases with no gene match: 4. The CDR3, as DNA: TGTGCCAGCAGTTGGGGACAGATAAGCACAGATACGCAGTATTTT. As protein: CASSWGQISTDTQYF.

The CDR3 protein is CASSPFGTGGYEQFF. In DNA, the CDR3 is TGTGCCAGCAGCCCCTTTGGGACAGGGGGTTATGAGCAGTTCTTC. This chain uses TRBV6-5 with TRBJ2-1, with TRBD1 identical over 11 bases. The trim removed 6 bases at V and 8 bases at J, leaving 9 bases unmatched. The CDR3 length is 15 residues. Germline V CDR1 and CDR2: MNHEY, SVGAGI.

This clone turned up a few times. V and J are TRBV28 and TRBJ1-1, with D unresolved. In germline, CDR1 is MDHEN, CDR2 SYDVKM. The V end was cut by 3 bases, the J end by 1 base, with 12 bases between. This CDR3 spans 15 amino acids. The CDR3 coding sequence is TGTGCCAGCAGTTTTTCTCTCCCCCGGAACACTGAAGCTTTCTTT. Translated: CASSFSLPRNTEAFF.

The chain links TRBV4-1 to TRBJ1-1; no reliable D call. The V and J ends lost 1 base and 0 bases respectively, with 9 bases between them. CDR3 length equals 15 residues. The germline V gene encodes CDR1 MGHRA and CDR2 YSYEKL. In DNA, the CDR3 is TGCGCCAGCAGCCAAGTTTTACAGATGAACACTGAAGCTTTCTTT. Translated: CASSQVLQMNTEAFF.